The 20 T cell receptor beta chains reported below all come from one sample, sequenced in a study of blood T cell repertoires in COVID-19. Clones were read by immunoSEQ multiplex PCR, and TCRdb kept only the in-frame ones, dropping some. The table records 150,000 to 180,000 clones, about 79% of them present only once. Material: peripheral blood. These TCRs come from a woman between 50 and 59 years old with acute or convalescent COVID-19.

The chain joins TRBV2 to TRBJ1-1; D is possibly TRBD1 (5 bases). V lost 7 bases and J lost 3, with 15 bases in between. Germline lookup yields CDR1 SNHLY and CDR2 FYNNEI. The CDR3 has 14 residues. The CDR3 region is CASTIQGKYTEAFF. The CDR3 DNA follows: TGTGCCAGCACCATCCAGGGAAAATACACTGAAGCTTTCTTT.

J is TRBJ2-5 and V is TRBV12-5, with a tentative D call TRBD2 (6 bases). The CDR3 is made up of 13 amino acids. The V end lost 1 base, the J end lost 5 bases, and 8 bases lay between the germline ends. Germline CDR1 is LGHNT and CDR2 is FRNRAP. This chain's CDR3 is CASGLGLGETQYF. The CDR3 DNA reads TGTGCTAGTGGTTTGGGACTAGGTGAGACCCAGTACTTC.

The V call is TRBV28, the J call TRBJ1-2; the match to TRBD1 covers 7 bases. Germline V lookup: CDR1 MDHEN, CDR2 SYDVKM. J lost 7 bases, V lost 5 bases, and 10 bases had no gene match. This CDR3 contains 14 residues. The CDR3 DNA sequence: TGTGCCAGCAGTACGGGACAGTCGAGGGGTGGCTACACCTTC. The encoded protein is CASSTGQSRGGYTF.

The chain is built from TRBV5-1 and TRBJ2-3, with 9 bases aligning to TRBD1. The CDR3 length is 15 residues. The germline CDR1 and CDR2 sequences are SGHRS and YFSETQ. With V trimmed by 4 bases and J by 0 bases, 3 bases remained unmatched. In DNA form, the CDR3 reads TGCGCCAGCAGCATGACAGGGGGAAGCACAGATACGCAGTATTTT. This codes for CASSMTGGSTDTQYF. Drawing the rest from reference TRBV5-1 and TRBJ2-3, the complete variable domain is KAGVTQTPRYLIKTRGQQVTLSCSPISGHRSVSWYQQTPGQGLQFLFEYFSETQRNKGNFPGRFSGRQFSNSRSEMNVSTLELGDSALYLCASSMTGGSTDTQYFGPGTRLTVL.

The V and J genes are TRBV4-1 and TRBJ1-5, with D uncertain. V lost 1 base and J lost 0, with 10 bases in between. The CDR3 extends over 16 amino acids. Per germline, CDR1 MGHRA and CDR2 YSYEKL. The CDR3 DNA reads TGCGCCAGCAGCCAAGGCGTGAGTAATAGCAATCAGCCCCAGCATTTT. It codes for CASSQGVSNSNQPQHF.

The V and J genes are TRBV29-1 and TRBJ2-7; 10 bases map to TRBD1. J was trimmed by 1 base and V by 6 bases; bases with no gene match: 6. There are 14 residues in the CDR3. Germline V gene sequence: CDR1 SQVTM, CDR2 ANQGSEA. CDR3 DNA: TGCAGCGTAAGGACAGGGGGTCGATCCTACGAGCAGTACTTC. As protein: CSVRTGGRSYEQYF.

J is TRBJ2-7 and V is TRBV18, with 7 bases that match TRBD2. This CDR3 is 11 amino acids long. CDR1 is KGHSH and CDR2 is LQKENI in the germline V gene. V lost 6 bases and J lost 8; bases outside the gene matches: 4. This CDR3 is CASSGLGQQYF. CDR3 coding DNA: TGTGCCAGCTCCGGACTAGGCCAGCAGTACTTC.

This rearrangement joins TRBV19 to TRBJ1-5; 9 nucleotides line up with TRBD1. V was pared by 3 bases and J by 1 base, with 4 bases of the junction left unmatched. Germline CDR1 and CDR2: LNHDA and SQIVND (reference sequence). This CDR3 is 16 amino acids long. CDR3 in amino acids: CASSILGQGSNQPQHF. CDR3 DNA sequence: TGTGCCAGTAGTATTCTAGGACAGGGGAGCAATCAGCCCCAGCATTTT. The variable domain in full, completed from reference TRBV19 and TRBJ1-5, reads DGGITQSPKYLFRKEGQNVTLSCEQNLNHDAMYWYRQDPGQGLRLIYYSQIVNDFQKGDIAEGYSVSREKKESFPLTVTSAQKNPTAFYLCASSILGQGSNQPQHFGDGTRLSIL.

The sample holds one count of this clone. The chain couples TRBV28 to TRBJ1-1; TRBD1 matches at 7 bases. Trimming cost V 3 bases and J 4 bases; bases outside gene matches: 5. The V gene's germline CDR1 is MDHEN and CDR2 SYDVKM. The CDR3 totals 14 residues. CDR3 sequence reads: CASSLHTGVTEAFF. Written as DNA, the CDR3 is TGTGCCAGCAGTTTGCACACAGGGGTCACTGAAGCTTTCTTT.

The chain couples TRBV5-1 to TRBJ2-7; TRBD2 might be the D (6 bases). CDR3 length equals 13 residues. Trimming pared 3 bases from V and 0 bases from J, leaving 7 bases between. CDR1 SGHRS and CDR2 YFSETQ come from the germline V gene. The CDR3 protein is CASSSGSSYEQYF. The DNA for the CDR3 is TGCGCCAGCAGCTCCGGGAGCTCCTACGAGCAGTACTTC.

V gene TRBV4-2 combines with J gene TRBJ2-7, with D perhaps matching TRBD2 (6 bases). Per germline, CDR1 LGHNA and CDR2 YNFKEQ. This CDR3 contains 14 residues. V was trimmed by 0 bases and J by 5 bases, leaving 11 bases between them. The CDR3 DNA reads TGTGCCAGCAGCCAAGATACGGGAGTAAACGAGCAGTACTTC. It is translated as CASSQDTGVNEQYF.

The chain couples TRBV4-2 to TRBJ2-2; 9 bases match TRBD2. The J segment lost 5 bases and the V segment lost 0 bases, leaving 1 base of the junction unmatched. Germline V gives CDR1 LGHNA, CDR2 YNFKEQ. The CDR3 covers 15 residues. The CDR3 sequence: CASSQDSGSTGELFF. In DNA, the CDR3 is TGTGCCAGCAGCCAAGATAGCGGGAGTACCGGGGAGCTGTTTTTT.

This clone was counted a few times. This chain joins TRBV3-1 (or the pseudogene TRBV3-2) and TRBJ1-1, with 8 positions matching TRBD1. V lost 4 bases and J lost 5; bases outside the gene matches: 9. This CDR3 comprises 15 residues. CDR1 is LGHDT, CDR2 YNNKEL, per germline (reference sequence). In nucleotides, the CDR3 is TGTGCCAGCAGCCCTAGCCGGACAGGGAGGACTGAAGCTTTCTTT. It yields the protein CASSPSRTGRTEAFF.

This clone was seen a few times. The chain recombines TRBV12-3 or TRBV12-4 with TRBJ1-6; D unresolved. This CDR3 contains 12 residues. V was clipped by 7 bases and J by 9 bases, with 10 bases between them. The CDR3 DNA follows: TGTGCCAGCACCGTGGGCATTTCACCCCTCCACTTT. This sequence encodes CASTVGISPLHF.

This clone has only one observation. The gene calls are TRBV3-1 (or the pseudogene TRBV3-2) and TRBJ1-3; D is uncertain. Germline values: CDR1 LGHDT, CDR2 YNNKEL (reference sequence). The CDR3 contains 16 residues. Trimming left V 1 base short and J 1 base short, with 11 bases between. CDR3 in DNA: TGTGCCAGCAGCCAAGGACTCGGTTCTTCTGGAAACACCATATATTTT. It specifies CASSQGLGSSGNTIYF.

This clone was seen just once. The chain links TRBV7-2 to TRBJ1-1; D perhaps matches TRBD1 (5 bases). V shed 7 bases and J shed 3 bases, with 15 bases lying between them. Germline V gene data show CDR1 as SGHTA and CDR2 as FQGNSA. The CDR3 length is 14 residues. The CDR3 here is CASNTQGLYTEAFF. The CDR3 region has the DNA TGTGCCAGCAACACTCAGGGTTTGTACACTGAAGCTTTCTTT.

The DNA for the CDR3 is TGTGCCAGTAGTATAGAGCTATGGGGCTACTACGAGCAGTACTTC. Its translation is CASSIELWGYYEQYF. The chain combines TRBV19 with TRBJ2-7, with D possibly TRBD1 on 5 matching bases. Trimming cost V 0 bases and J 3 bases, with 12 bases left between them. CDR1 is LNHDA and CDR2 is SQIVND in the germline V gene (reference sequence). The CDR3 runs to 15 residues.

The V call is TRBV3-1 (or the pseudogene TRBV3-2), the J call TRBJ1-1; 12 bases are a match to TRBD1. Germline V gene data show CDR1 as LGHDT and CDR2 as YNNKEL (reference sequence). V was pared by 7 bases and J by 1 base, with 13 bases of the junction left unmatched. This CDR3 contains 18 residues. CDR3 region: CASIPGQGAAGENTEAFF. In nucleotides, the CDR3 is TGTGCCAGCATCCCGGGACAGGGGGCGGCGGGGGAGAACACTGAAGCTTTCTTT.

This clone appeared many times. This rearrangement joins TRBV4-3 to TRBJ1-2; D is perhaps TRBD1 (6 bases). The length of the CDR3 is 19 residues. In germline, CDR1 is LGHNA, CDR2 YSLEER. Trimming removed 4 bases at V and 1 base at J, with 25 bases between. CDR3 protein: CASSPSYNRDTAFNYGYTF. The CDR3 nucleotides read TGCGCCAGCAGCCCTAGTTACAATCGGGACACAGCATTTAACTATGGCTACACCTTC.

This chain joins TRBV11-3 and TRBJ2-1; 7 positions match TRBD2. There are 15 residues in the CDR3. Per the germline V gene, CDR1 is SGHNT and CDR2 is YENEEA. The V segment lost 8 bases and the J segment 8 bases; nucleotides outside the gene matches: 15. The CDR3, as DNA: TGTGCCAGCTCCCTAACCAGCGGGATTGGTGATGAGCAGTTCTTC. As protein: CASSLTSGIGDEQFF.